The sequence of this T cell receptor beta chain was determined in a study of T-cell memory formation after mild COVID-19. Study findings and constraints: Contracting clones from day 15 to 85 had balanced CD4/CD8; later expanders favoured CD4+. There were some responding clones in pre-infection memory, which suggested that cross-reactive memory had joined.

Regarding this clonotype: The antigen is unknown.

CDR1 and CDR2 (germline): MNHEY, SMNVEV (reference sequence). The CDR3 sequence is 16 residues long. With 2 bases removed from V and 1 base from J, the gap between germline ends came to 14 bases. TCRdb re-called the 5' RACE reads through MiXCR, storing one row per CDR3 protein. The table has 470,000 or so distinct CDR3 sequences, 20% seen once. The chain couples TRBV27 to TRBJ1-1, with D possibly TRBD1 on 6 matching bases. The sample taken for sequencing was PBMCs or a T cell subset sorted from them (not recorded which). This clonotype originated in an adult woman who had mild COVID-19 (a few samples of this study predate the infection). Cell type and time point are not known. The CDR3 reads CASSLIEWTANTEAFF. The CDR3 coding sequence is TGTGCCAGCAGTTTAATCGAGTGGACAGCGAACACTGAAGCTTTCTTT.